This TCR beta chain was retrieved from a study of spatial heterogeneity in lung cancer. Study as a whole: Fewer alpha-chain than beta-chain sequences were consistently detected.

A unique molecular identifier was carried by every single TCR cDNA molecule. Using its own MiXCR run on the 5' RACE reads, TCRdb lists one record per CDR3 protein. The data hold about 50,000 distinct CDR3 sequences, with roughly 7.2% observed a single time. The CDR3 has 18 amino acids. V lost 2 bases to trimming and J lost 0 bases; unmatched junction nucleotides: 11. In germline, CDR1 is SGHTA, CDR2 FQGNSA. To note about this clonotype: Antigen: not known.

Overall study findings and caveats: The study found ubiquitous expanded tumor TCRs in blood more at resection than follow-up.

Sample time point: sample taken at primary tumor resection. Tumor, nontumor lung or frozen PBMC supplied whole RNA, sequenced without sorting. The V and J genes are TRBV7-2 and TRBJ1-2; 8 nucleotides agree with TRBD1. The source is a female donor with early-stage non-small cell lung cancer. The sequencing used PBMCs, collected at surgery. CDR3 loop: CASSLNSGTGGTNYGYTF. DNA for the CDR3: TGTGCCAGCAGCTTAAATTCCGGGACAGGTGGAACTAACTATGGCTACACCTTC.